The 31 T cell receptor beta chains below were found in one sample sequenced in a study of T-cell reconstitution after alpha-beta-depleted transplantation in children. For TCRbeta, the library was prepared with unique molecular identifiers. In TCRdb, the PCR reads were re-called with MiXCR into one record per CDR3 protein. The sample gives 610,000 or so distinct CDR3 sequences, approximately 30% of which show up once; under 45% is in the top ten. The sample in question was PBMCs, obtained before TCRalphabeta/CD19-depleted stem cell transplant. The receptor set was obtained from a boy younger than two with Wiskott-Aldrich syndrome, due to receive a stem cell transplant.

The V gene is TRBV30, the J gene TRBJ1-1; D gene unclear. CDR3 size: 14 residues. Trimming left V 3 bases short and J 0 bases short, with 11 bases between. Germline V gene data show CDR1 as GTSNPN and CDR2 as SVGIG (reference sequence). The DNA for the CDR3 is TGTGCCTGGAGGGCCGGTCGGCTGAACACTGAAGCTTTCTTT. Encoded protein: CAWRAGRLNTEAFF.

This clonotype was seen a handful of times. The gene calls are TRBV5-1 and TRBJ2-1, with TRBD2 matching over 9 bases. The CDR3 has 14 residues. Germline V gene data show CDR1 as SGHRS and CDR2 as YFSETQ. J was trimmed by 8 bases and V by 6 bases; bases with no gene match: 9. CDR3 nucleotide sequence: TGCGCCAGCACTGAGACTAGCGGCCATGATGAGCAGTTCTTC. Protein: CASTETSGHDEQFF.

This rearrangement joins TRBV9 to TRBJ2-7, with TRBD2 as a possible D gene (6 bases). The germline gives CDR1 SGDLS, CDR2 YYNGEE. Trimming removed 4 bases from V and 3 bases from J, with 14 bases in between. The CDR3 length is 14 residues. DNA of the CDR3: TGTGCCAGCAGCCCCCGACTAGTGCACTACGAGCAGTACTTC. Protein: CASSPRLVHYEQYF.

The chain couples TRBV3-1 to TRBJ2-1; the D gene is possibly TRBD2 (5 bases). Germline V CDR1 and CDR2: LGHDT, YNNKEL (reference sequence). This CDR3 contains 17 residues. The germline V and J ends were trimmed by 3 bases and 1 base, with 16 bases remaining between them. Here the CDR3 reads CASSHWPARRSYNEQFF. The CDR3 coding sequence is TGTGCCAGCAGCCACTGGCCAGCGAGGAGGTCCTACAATGAGCAGTTCTTC.

Here the CDR3 reads CASFWGPHEQYF. CDR3 nucleotides: TGTGCCAGTTTCTGGGGGCCCCACGAGCAGTACTTC. The chain employs TRBV19 and TRBJ2-7, with a tentative D call TRBD1 (6 bases). This CDR3 is 12 amino acids long. Between the trimmed V and J ends, which lost 8 bases and 5 bases, there was a span of 13 bases. Germline V gene data show CDR1 as LNHDA and CDR2 as SQIVND (reference sequence).

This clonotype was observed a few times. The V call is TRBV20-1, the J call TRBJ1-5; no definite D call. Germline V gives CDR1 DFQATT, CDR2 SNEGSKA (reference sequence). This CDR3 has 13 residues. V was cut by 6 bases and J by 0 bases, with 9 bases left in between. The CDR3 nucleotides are TGCAGTGCCAAACGCGATAGCAATCAGCCCCAGCATTTT. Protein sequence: CSAKRDSNQPQHF.

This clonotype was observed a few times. The CDR3 loop is CASSLSFPGQAMMETQYF. DNA for the CDR3: TGTGCCAGCAGCTTAAGCTTTCCGGGACAGGCAATGATGGAGACCCAGTACTTC. The chain employs TRBV7-6 and TRBJ2-5, with 8 bases fitting TRBD1. CDR1 and CDR2 (germline): SGHVS, FNYEAQ. The length of the CDR3 is 18 residues. The V and J ends lost 2 bases and 5 bases, in that order; junction bases with no gene match: 16. The entire variable domain, with the rest obtained from reference TRBV7-6 and TRBJ2-5, is as follows: GAGVSQSPRYKVTKRGQDVALRCDPISGHVSLYWYRQALGQGPEFLTYFNYEAQQDKSGLPNDRFSAERPEGSISTLTIQRTEQRDSAMYRCASSLSFPGQAMMETQYFGPGTRLLVL.

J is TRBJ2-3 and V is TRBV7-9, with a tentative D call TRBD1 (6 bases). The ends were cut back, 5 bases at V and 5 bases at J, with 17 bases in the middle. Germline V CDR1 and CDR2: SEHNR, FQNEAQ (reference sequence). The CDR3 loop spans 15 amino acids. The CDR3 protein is CASSRQQGWEDTQYF. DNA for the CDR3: TGTGCCAGCAGCAGACAACAGGGATGGGAAGATACGCAGTATTTT.

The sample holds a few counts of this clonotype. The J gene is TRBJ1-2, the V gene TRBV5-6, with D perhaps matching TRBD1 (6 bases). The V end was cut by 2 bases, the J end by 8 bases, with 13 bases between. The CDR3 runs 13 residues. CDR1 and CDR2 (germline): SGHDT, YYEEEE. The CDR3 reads CASSFKQGRGYTF. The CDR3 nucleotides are TGTGCCAGCAGCTTTAAACAGGGTCGCGGCTACACCTTC.

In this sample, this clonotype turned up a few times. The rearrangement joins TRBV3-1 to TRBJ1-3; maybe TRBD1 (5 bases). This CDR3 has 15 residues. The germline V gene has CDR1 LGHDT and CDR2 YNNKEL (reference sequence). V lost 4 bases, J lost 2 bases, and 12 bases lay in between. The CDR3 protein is CASSPTGGTGNTIYF. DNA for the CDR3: TGTGCCAGCAGCCCGACGGGGGGAACTGGAAACACCATATATTTT.

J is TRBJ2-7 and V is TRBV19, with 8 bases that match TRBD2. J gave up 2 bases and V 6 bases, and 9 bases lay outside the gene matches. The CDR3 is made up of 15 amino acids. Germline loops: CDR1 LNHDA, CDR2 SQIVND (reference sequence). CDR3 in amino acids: CASRTSVLGAYEQYF. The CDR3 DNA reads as TGTGCCAGTAGGACTAGCGTCCTTGGGGCCTACGAGCAGTACTTC.

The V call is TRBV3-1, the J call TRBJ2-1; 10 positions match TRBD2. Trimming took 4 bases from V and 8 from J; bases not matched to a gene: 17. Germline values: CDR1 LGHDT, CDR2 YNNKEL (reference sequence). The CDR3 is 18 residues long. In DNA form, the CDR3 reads TGTGCCAGCAGCCGGCTTAGCCCGGGACTAGCGTCTTGGCATGAGCAGTTCTTC. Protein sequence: CASSRLSPGLASWHEQFF.

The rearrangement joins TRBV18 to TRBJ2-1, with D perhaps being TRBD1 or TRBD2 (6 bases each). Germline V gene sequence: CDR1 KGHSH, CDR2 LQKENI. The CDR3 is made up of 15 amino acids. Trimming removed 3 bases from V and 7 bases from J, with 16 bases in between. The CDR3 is CASSPTSGARNEQFF. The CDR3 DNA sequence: TGTGCCAGCTCACCCACGTCGGGGGCGAGGAATGAGCAGTTCTTC.

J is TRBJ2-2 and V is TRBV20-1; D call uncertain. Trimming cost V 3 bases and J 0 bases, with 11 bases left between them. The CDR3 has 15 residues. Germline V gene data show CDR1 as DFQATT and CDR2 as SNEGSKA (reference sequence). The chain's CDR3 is CSASRRTTNTGELFF. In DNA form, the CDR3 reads TGCAGTGCTAGCCGACGGACGACGAACACCGGGGAGCTGTTTTTT.

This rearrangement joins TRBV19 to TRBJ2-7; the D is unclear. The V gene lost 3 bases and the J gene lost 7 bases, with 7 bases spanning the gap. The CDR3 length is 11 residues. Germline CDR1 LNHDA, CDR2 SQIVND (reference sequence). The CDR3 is CASSMHREQYF. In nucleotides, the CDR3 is TGTGCCAGTAGTATGCACAGAGAGCAGTACTTC.

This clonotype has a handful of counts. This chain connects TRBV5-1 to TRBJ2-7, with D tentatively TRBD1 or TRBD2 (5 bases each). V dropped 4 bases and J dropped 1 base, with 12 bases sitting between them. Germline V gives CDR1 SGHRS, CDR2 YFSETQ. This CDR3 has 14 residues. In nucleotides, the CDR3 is TGCGCCAGCAGCCGGGGACCGGGATCCTACGAGCAGTACTTC. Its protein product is CASSRGPGSYEQYF.

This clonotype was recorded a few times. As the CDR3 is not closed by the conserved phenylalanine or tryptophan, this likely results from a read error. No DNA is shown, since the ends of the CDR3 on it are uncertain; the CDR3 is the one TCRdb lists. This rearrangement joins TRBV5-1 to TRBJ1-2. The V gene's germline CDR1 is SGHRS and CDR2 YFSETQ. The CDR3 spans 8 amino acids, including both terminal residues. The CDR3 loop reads CASSFSTR.

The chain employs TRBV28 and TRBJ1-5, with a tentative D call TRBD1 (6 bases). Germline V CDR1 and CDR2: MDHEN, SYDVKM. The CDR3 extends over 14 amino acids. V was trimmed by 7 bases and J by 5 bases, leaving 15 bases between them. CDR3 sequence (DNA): TGTGCCAGCACCTGGGGGACATCTTATCAGCCCCAGCATTTT. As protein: CASTWGTSYQPQHF.

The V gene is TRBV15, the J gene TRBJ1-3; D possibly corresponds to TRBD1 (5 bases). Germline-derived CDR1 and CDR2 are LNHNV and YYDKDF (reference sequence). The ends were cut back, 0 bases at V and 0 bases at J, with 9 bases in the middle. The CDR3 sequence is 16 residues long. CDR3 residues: CATSRDARGSGNTIYF. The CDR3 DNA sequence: TGTGCCACCAGCAGAGATGCTAGGGGCTCTGGAAACACCATATATTTT.

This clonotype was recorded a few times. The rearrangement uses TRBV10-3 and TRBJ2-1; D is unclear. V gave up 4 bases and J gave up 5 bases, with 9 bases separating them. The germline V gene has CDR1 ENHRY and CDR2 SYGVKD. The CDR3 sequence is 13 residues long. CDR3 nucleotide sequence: TGTGCCATCAGTGTGGCCGGCCACAATGAGCAGTTCTTC. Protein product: CAISVAGHNEQFF.

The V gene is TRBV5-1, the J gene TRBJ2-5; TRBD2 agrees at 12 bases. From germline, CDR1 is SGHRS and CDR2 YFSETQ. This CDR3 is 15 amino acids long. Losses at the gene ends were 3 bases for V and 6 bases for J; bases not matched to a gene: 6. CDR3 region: CASSSSLAGGQTQYF. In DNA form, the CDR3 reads TGCGCCAGCAGCTCGAGCCTAGCGGGAGGGCAGACCCAGTACTTC.

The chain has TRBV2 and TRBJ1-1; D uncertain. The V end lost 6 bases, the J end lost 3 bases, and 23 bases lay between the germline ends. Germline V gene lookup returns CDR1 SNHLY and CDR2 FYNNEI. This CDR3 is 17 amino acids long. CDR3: CASRPSGAVGPYTEAFF. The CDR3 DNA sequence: TGTGCCAGCAGACCCAGCGGCGCGGTAGGACCCTACACTGAAGCTTTCTTT.

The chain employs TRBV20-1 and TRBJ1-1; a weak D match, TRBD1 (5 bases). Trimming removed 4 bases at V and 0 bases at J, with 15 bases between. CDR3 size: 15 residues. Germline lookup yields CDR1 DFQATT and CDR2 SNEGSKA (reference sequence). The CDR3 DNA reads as TGCAGTGCTACGCCGGGACTTCCGATGAACACTGAAGCTTTCTTT. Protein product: CSATPGLPMNTEAFF.

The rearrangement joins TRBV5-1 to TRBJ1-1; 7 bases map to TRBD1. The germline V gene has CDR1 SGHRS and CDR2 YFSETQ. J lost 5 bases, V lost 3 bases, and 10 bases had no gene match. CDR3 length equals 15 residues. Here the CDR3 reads CASSSPQGLRTEAFF. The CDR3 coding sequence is TGCGCCAGCAGCTCGCCACAGGGGCTGAGGACTGAAGCTTTCTTT.

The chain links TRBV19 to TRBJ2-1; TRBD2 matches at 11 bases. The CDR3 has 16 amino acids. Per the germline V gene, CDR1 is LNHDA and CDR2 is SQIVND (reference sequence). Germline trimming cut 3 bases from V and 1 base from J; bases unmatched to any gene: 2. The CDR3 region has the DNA TGTGCCAGTAGTATCCTAGCGGGAGGTTCCTACAATGAGCAGTTCTTC. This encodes CASSILAGGSYNEQFF.

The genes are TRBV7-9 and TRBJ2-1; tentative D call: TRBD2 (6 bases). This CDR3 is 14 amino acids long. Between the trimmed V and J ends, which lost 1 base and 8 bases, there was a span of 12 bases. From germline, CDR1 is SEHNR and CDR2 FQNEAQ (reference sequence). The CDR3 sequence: CASSLGREFYEQFF. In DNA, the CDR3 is TGTGCCAGCAGCTTAGGTCGGGAGTTCTATGAGCAGTTCTTC.

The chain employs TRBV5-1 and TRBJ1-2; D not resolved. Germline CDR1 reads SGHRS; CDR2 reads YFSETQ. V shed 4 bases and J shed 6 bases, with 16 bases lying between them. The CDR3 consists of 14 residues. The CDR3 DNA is TGCGCCAGCAGCAGAGGACTGCTAACTAATGGCTACACCTTC. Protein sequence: CASSRGLLTNGYTF.

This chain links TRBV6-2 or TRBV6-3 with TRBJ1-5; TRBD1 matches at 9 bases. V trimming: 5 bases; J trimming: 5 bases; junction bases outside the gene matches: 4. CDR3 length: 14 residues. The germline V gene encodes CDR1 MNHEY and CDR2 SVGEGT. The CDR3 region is CASSTRDRDQPQHF. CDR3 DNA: TGTGCCAGCAGTACCCGGGACAGGGATCAGCCCCAGCATTTT.

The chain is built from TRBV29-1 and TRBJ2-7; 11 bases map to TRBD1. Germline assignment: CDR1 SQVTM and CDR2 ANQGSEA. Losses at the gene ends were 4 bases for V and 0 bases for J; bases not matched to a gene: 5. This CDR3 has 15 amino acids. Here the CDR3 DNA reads TGCAGCGTTGCCGCAGGACAGGGGGCCTCCTACGAGCAGTACTTC. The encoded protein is CSVAAGQGASYEQYF.

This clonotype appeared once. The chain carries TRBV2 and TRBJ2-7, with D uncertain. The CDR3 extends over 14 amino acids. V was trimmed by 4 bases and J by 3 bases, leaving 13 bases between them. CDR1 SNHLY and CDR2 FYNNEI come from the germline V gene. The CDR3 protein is CASSVRLDYYEQYF. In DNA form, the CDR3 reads TGTGCCAGCAGTGTACGACTGGATTACTACGAGCAGTACTTC.

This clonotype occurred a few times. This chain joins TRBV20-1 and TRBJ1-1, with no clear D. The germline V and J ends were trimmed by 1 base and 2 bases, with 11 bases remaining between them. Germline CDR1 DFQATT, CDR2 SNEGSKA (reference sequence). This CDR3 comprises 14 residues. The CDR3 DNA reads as TGCAGTGCTAGAGCTCAGGAGCTTAACACTGAAGCTTTCTTT. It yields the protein CSARAQELNTEAFF.